This note documents a single T cell receptor (beta chain) sequence. How the authors handled the data: Quantification of nucleated cells was approximated via reference gene primer amplification. Clones were sequenced by immunoSEQ multiplex PCR, and TCRdb holds only the in-frame ones, with some missing. That table supplies the V and J calls and clone size; D and trimming were determined from the DNA. Of over 75,000 clones listed, 90% are singletons. The sample originates from a study of blood T cell repertoires in COVID-19. The overall study: Material from acute and convalescent COVID-19 was sourced from the United States, Italy and Spain. PBMCs, B-cell-depleted T cells, or T cells provided the cDNA or gDNA that made up the material.

CDR1 MNHEY and CDR2 SVGAGI come from the germline V gene. Trimming took 4 bases from V and 4 from J, leaving 14 bases between them. This CDR3 is 15 amino acids long. The receptor was derived from a human donor with active COVID-19. The donor label of this sample is uncertain. The chain combines TRBV6-5 with TRBJ1-5; a possible D gene is TRBD1 (6 bases). Material: peripheral blood. The CDR3 DNA reads as TGTGCCAGCAGTTCGAGGGGGGGCGCAAATCAGCCCCAGCATTTT. It yields the protein CASSSRGGANQPQHF.